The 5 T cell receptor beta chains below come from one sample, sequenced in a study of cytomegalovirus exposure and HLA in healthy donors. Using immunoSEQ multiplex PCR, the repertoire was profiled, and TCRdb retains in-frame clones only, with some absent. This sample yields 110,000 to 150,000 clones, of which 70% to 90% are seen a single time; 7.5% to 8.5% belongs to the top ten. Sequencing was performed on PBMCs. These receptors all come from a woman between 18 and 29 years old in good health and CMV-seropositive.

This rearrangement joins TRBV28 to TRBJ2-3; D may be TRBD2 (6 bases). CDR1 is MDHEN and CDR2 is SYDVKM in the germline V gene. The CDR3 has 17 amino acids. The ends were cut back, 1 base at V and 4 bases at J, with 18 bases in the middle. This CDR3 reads CASSLLFWREGADTQYF. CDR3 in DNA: TGTGCCAGCAGTTTATTGTTTTGGCGGGAAGGGGCAGATACGCAGTATTTT.

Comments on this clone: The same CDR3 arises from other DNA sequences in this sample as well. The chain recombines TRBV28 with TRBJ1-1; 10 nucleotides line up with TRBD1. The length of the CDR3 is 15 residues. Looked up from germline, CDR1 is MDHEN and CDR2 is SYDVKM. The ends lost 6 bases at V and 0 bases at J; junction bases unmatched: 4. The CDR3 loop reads CASSRTGGMNTEAFF. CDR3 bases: TGTGCCAGCAGCCGGACAGGGGGAATGAACACTGAAGCTTTCTTT.

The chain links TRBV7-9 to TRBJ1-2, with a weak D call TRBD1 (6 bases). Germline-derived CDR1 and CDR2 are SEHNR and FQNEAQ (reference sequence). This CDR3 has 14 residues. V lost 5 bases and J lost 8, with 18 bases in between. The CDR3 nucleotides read TGTGCCAGCAGCCGACAGGAGTGGGTGAAGGGCTACACCTTC. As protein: CASSRQEWVKGYTF.

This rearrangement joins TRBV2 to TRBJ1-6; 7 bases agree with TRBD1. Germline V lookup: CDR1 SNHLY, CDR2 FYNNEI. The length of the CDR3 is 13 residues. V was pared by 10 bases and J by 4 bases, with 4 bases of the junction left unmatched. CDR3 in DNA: TGTGCCACCACAGGGGAATATAATTCACCCCTCCACTTT. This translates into CATTGEYNSPLHF.

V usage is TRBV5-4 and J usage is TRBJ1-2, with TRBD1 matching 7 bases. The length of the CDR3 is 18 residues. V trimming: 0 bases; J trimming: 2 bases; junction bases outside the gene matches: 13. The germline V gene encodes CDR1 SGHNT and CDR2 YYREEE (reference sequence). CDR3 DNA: TGTGCCAGCAGCTTGGATGGGGCCGGGACAGCGACCAACTATGGCTACACCTTC. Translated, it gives CASSLDGAGTATNYGYTF.